Included here is one T cell receptor (beta chain) sequence, with context. Reverse transcription of about 0.45 to 1 ug RNA was performed with random hexamers. From the immunoSEQ multiplex PCR reads, TCRdb called clonotypes with MiXCR, one entry per CDR3 protein. The table has 75,000 to 95,000 distinct CDR3 sequences, approximately 96% seen once. This record comes from a study of CD8 T cells in Susac syndrome. The CDR3 is 15 amino acids. Germline CDR1 and CDR2: SQVTM and ANQGSEA. V lost 3 bases, J lost 3 bases, and 14 bases lay in between. The origin of this receptor is a human donor with Susac syndrome. The rearrangement uses TRBV29-1 and TRBJ2-2, with TRBD2 as a possible D gene (6 bases). Source material: CD8+ T cells from PBMCs. The CDR3 sequence is CSVEGGVGDTGELFF. The CDR3 nucleotides are TGCAGCGTTGAGGGGGGAGTAGGGGACACCGGGGAGCTGTTTTTT.